This paragraph covers one T cell receptor beta chain sequence. The antigen is not known. This sample was taken from a study of T cells in Graves' hyperthyroidism and ophthalmopathy. Whole-study findings and limits: Blood samples included most of the expanded thyroid clonotypes exceeding 0.001.

Fresh 10 ml peripheral blood yielded PBMCs. V lost 0 bases and J 6 bases, leaving 21 bases between the germline ends. Germline CDR1 is SGHKS and CDR2 is YYEKEE (reference sequence). CDR3 size: 17 residues. Amplification of TCR beta CDR3 regions used RNA as the template. The primer set for the first-round RT-PCR of the TCR CDR3 was HTBI. TCRdb reprocessed the multiplex PCR reads via MiXCR and lists one record per CDR3 protein. The profile shows 400,000 to 600,000 distinct CDR3 sequences, roughly 16% of them singletons. The sample taken for sequencing was blood. This clonotype originated in a woman in her twenties or thirties with Graves' ophthalmopathy. V is TRBV5-5 and J is TRBJ1-2, with TRBD1 as a possible D gene (6 bases). The CDR3 nucleotides read TGTGCCAGCAGCTTGGAGCCAGGGGATATTCAGAATCATGGCTACACCTTC. Translating gives CASSLEPGDIQNHGYTF.